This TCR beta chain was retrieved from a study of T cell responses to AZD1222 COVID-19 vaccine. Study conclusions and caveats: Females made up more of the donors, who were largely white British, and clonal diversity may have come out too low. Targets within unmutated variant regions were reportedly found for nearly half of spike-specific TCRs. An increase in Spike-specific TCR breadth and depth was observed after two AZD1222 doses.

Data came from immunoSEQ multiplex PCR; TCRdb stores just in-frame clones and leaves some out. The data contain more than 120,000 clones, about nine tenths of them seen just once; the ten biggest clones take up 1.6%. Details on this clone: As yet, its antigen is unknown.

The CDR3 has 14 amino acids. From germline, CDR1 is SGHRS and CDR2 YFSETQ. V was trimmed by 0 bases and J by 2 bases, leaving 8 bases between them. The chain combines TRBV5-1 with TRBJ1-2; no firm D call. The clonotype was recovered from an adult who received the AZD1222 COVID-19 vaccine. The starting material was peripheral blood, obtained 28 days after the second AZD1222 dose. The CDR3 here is CASSLDSANYGYTF. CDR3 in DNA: TGCGCCAGCAGCTTGGACAGTGCCAACTATGGCTACACCTTC.